The 11 T cell receptor beta chains below come from one sample, sequenced in a study of T cells after yellow fever vaccination. TCRdb recomputed calls from the 5' RACE reads with MiXCR, one row per CDR3 protein. The table includes about 50,000 distinct CDR3 sequences, 5.7% detected once. Sample: PBMCs, either bulk or a sorted T-cell subset (CD4+, CD8+, memory, or dextramer-sorted; not recorded which), taken on the day of the yellow fever booster vaccination. These receptors originate from a man between 18 and 29 years old who received the YFV17D yellow fever vaccine.

In this sample, this clonotype turned up many times. The chain recombines TRBV4-3 with TRBJ2-1, with D perhaps matching TRBD1 (5 bases). Trimming left V 3 bases short and J 3 bases short, with 9 bases between. Germline V gene lookup returns CDR1 LGHNA and CDR2 YSLEER. This CDR3 is built from 14 residues. CDR3 DNA: TGCGCCAGCAGCCAGCGGACACTCTACAATGAGCAGTTCTTC. It specifies CASSQRTLYNEQFF.

This clonotype came up many times. The chain couples TRBV21-1 to TRBJ2-3. TRBV21-1 is a pseudogene. This CDR3 contains 13 residues. Written as DNA, the CDR3 is TGTGCCAGCAGCAATGAAATAACAGATACGCAGTATTTT. It encodes CASSNEITDTQYF.

The chain carries TRBV5-6 and TRBJ1-2; D is ambiguous. From germline, CDR1 is SGHDT and CDR2 YYEEEE. The CDR3 is 16 amino acids. Trimming removed 0 bases from V and 3 bases from J, with 15 bases in between. The CDR3 spells CASSLEAQYTDYGYTF. In DNA form, the CDR3 reads TGTGCCAGCAGCTTGGAAGCACAGTACACAGACTATGGCTACACCTTC.

This clonotype was seen at least ten times. The gene calls are TRBV5-1 and TRBJ2-1; D is possibly TRBD1 (6 bases). Germline values: CDR1 SGHRS, CDR2 YFSETQ. The CDR3 sequence is 15 residues long. V was pared by 7 bases and J by 0 bases, with 14 bases between. The CDR3 DNA reads as TGCGCCAGCTGGAAGGGGGAGAGCTCCTACAATGAGCAGTTCTTC. Its protein is CASWKGESSYNEQFF.

The chain joins TRBV29-1 to TRBJ2-7; the match to TRBD1 covers 7 bases. After removal of 6 bases from V and 6 bases from J, the junction contained 8 bases not matched to a gene. Germline lookup yields CDR1 SQVTM and CDR2 ANQGSEA. The CDR3 totals 12 residues. CDR3 loop: CSVATGVGEQYV. CDR3 DNA: TGCAGCGTGGCTACAGGGGTGGGCGAGCAGTACGTC.

The rearrangement joins TRBV5-1 to TRBJ2-5; unclear D gene. Germline V gene data show CDR1 as SGHRS and CDR2 as YFSETQ. V was clipped by 0 bases and J by 5 bases, with 11 bases between them. CDR3 length equals 14 residues. The CDR3 loop is CASSLVVAYETQYF. The CDR3 DNA sequence: TGCGCCAGCAGCTTGGTCGTCGCTTACGAGACCCAGTACTTC.

This clonotype came up many times. This chain joins TRBV12-3 or TRBV12-4 and TRBJ2-4; D perhaps matches TRBD1 (5 bases). The length of the CDR3 is 15 residues. Trimming stripped 3 bases from V and 5 bases from J, with 14 bases between. CDR3 nucleotides: TGTGCCAGCAGTTTGGGCCCCAGGGTTCAAAACATTCAGTACTTC. Its translation is CASSLGPRVQNIQYF.

This clonotype was counted many times. The chain employs TRBV3-1 and TRBJ2-3; D is undetermined. Trimming removed 5 bases from V and 3 bases from J, with 9 bases in between. This CDR3 region has 13 residues. Looked up from germline, CDR1 is LGHDT and CDR2 is YNNKEL (reference sequence). The CDR3 protein is CASSTHGTDTQYF. The CDR3 DNA reads TGTGCCAGCAGCACACATGGGACAGATACGCAGTATTTT.

This clonotype was seen many times. The V call is TRBV12-3 or TRBV12-4, the J call TRBJ1-1, with D unclear. The CDR3 is 11 amino acids. Between the trimmed V and J ends, which lost 6 bases and 1 base, there was a span of 3 bases. The DNA for the CDR3 is TGTGCCAGCAGGGCGAACACTGAAGCTTTCTTT. Translated, it gives CASRANTEAFF.

The sample holds a few counts of this clonotype. The chain couples TRBV10-3 to TRBJ2-3, with 8 bases identical to TRBD1. Germline V gives CDR1 ENHRY, CDR2 SYGVKD. The CDR3 runs to 16 residues. After removal of 3 bases from V and 4 bases from J, the junction contained 9 bases not matched to a gene. The CDR3 protein is CAISDPPDREADTQYF. CDR3 bases: TGTGCCATCAGTGACCCTCCGGACAGGGAGGCAGATACGCAGTATTTT.

The chain recombines TRBV29-1 with TRBJ1-1; D is possibly TRBD1 (6 bases). The V end lost 7 bases, the J end lost 6 bases, and 15 bases lay between the germline ends. Germline CDR1 reads SQVTM; CDR2 reads ANQGSEA. This CDR3 has 12 residues. The CDR3 sequence is CSARPDSPEAFF. DNA of the CDR3: TGCAGCGCCCGACCGGACAGTCCTGAAGCTTTCTTT.